The 17 T cell receptor beta chains in this list originate from one sample, sequenced in a study of blood T cell repertoires in COVID-19. Using immunoSEQ multiplex PCR, the repertoire was profiled, and TCRdb retains in-frame clones only, with some absent. The table records about 260,000 clones, around 87% of them present only once. Sequenced: peripheral blood. The receptors stem from a middle-aged woman who had recovered from COVID-19.

The chain uses TRBV9 and TRBJ1-2; 11 bases match TRBD1. The V segment lost 0 bases and the J segment 8 bases; nucleotides outside the gene matches: 6. Germline loops: CDR1 SGDLS, CDR2 YYNGEE. CDR3 size: 15 residues. The CDR3 DNA reads TGTGCCAGCAGCGTAGGGGGACAGGGGGATACCGGCTACACCTTC. This gives the protein CASSVGGQGDTGYTF.

The chain recombines TRBV6-2 or TRBV6-3 with TRBJ1-2; 8 bases are a match to TRBD1. The CDR3 is 15 amino acids. The ends lost 6 bases at V and 5 bases at J; junction bases unmatched: 11. Germline CDR1 and CDR2: MNHEY and SVGEGT. In DNA form, the CDR3 reads TGTGCCAGCAGCCTACGGCCGCAGGGGGCTTATGGCTACACCTTC. Encoded protein: CASSLRPQGAYGYTF.

The rearrangement joins TRBV5-1 to TRBJ1-1; possible D gene TRBD1, 6 bases. V lost 4 bases, J lost 1 base, and 14 bases lay in between. Germline V gives CDR1 SGHRS, CDR2 YFSETQ. This CDR3 is 15 amino acids long. The CDR3 coding sequence is TGCGCCAGCAGCCAAGCCGGGACACGGAACACTGAAGCTTTCTTT. Translating gives CASSQAGTRNTEAFF.

This chain joins TRBV11-2 and TRBJ1-2; the match to TRBD1 covers 9 bases. Germline CDR1 and CDR2: SGHAT and FQNNGV. The length of the CDR3 is 16 residues. The J segment lost 5 bases and the V segment lost 2 bases, leaving 9 bases of the junction unmatched. CDR3 sequence: CASSLHRGQEGYGYTF. CDR3 sequence (DNA): TGTGCCAGCAGCTTACACAGGGGGCAAGAAGGATATGGCTACACCTTC.

The chain links TRBV11-3 to TRBJ2-2; D remains unclear. Trimming shortened V by 5 bases and J by 6 bases, and 10 bases separated the two germline ends. The length of the CDR3 is 13 residues. Germline CDR1 SGHNT, CDR2 YENEEA. CDR3 residues: CASSPTRAGELFF. The CDR3 nucleotides read TGTGCCAGCAGCCCGACACGCGCCGGGGAGCTGTTTTTT.

CDR3 amino acids: CASSLPGNGYTF. In DNA, the CDR3 is TGTGCCAGCAGCTTGCCAGGGAATGGCTACACCTTC. The V gene is TRBV5-4, the J gene TRBJ1-2; TRBD1 is a possible D gene (5 bases). Germline V gene lookup returns CDR1 SGHNT and CDR2 YYREEE (reference sequence). This CDR3 contains 12 residues. The V end lost 1 base, the J end lost 6 bases, and 7 bases lay between the germline ends.

This chain uses TRBV11-2 with TRBJ1-2; perhaps TRBD1 as D (6 bases). The V and J ends lost 1 base and 7 bases respectively, with 16 bases between them. The CDR3 is made up of 15 amino acids. The germline CDR1 and CDR2 sequences are SGHAT and FQNNGV. The CDR3 reads CASSLVFWDTFGYTF. CDR3 DNA: TGTGCCAGCAGCTTAGTTTTTTGGGACACCTTTGGCTACACCTTC.

This sequence joins TRBV10-3 and TRBJ2-5; 7 bases are a match to TRBD1. V dropped 6 bases and J dropped 5; count of bases not matched to a gene: 6. The germline V gene has CDR1 ENHRY and CDR2 SYGVKD. This CDR3 has 13 amino acids. In nucleotides, the CDR3 is TGTGCCATCAGGGAGACAGGGTTGGAGACCCAGTACTTC. As protein: CAIRETGLETQYF.

This chain connects TRBV5-6 to TRBJ1-2; D call uncertain. Between the trimmed V and J ends, which lost 7 bases and 4 bases, there was a span of 11 bases. The CDR3 consists of 12 residues. Looked up from germline, CDR1 is SGHDT and CDR2 is YYEEEE. The CDR3 nucleotides read TGTGCCAGCCGGTCGCTGCCCTATGGCTACACCTTC. It is translated as CASRSLPYGYTF.

The chain employs TRBV6-5 and TRBJ2-2, with D tentatively TRBD1 (5 bases). Germline loops: CDR1 MNHEY, CDR2 SVGAGI. The germline V and J ends were trimmed by 6 bases and 6 bases, with 14 bases remaining between them. This CDR3 comprises 14 residues. CDR3 sequence: CASSLPRVPGELFF. The CDR3, as DNA: TGTGCCAGCAGCCTTCCCAGGGTCCCCGGGGAGCTGTTTTTT.

The rearrangement links TRBV6-6 to TRBJ2-5; 7 bases agree with TRBD1. V lost 4 bases and J lost 3; bases outside the gene matches: 5. This CDR3 has 14 amino acids. CDR1 and CDR2 from the germline V gene are MNHNY and SVGAGI (reference sequence). The chain's CDR3 is CASSLNTGEETQYF. In DNA form, the CDR3 reads TGTGCCAGCAGTTTGAATACAGGGGAAGAGACCCAGTACTTC.

The genes are TRBV5-6 and TRBJ2-7, with D perhaps matching TRBD1 (6 bases). Germline V lookup: CDR1 SGHDT, CDR2 YYEEEE. CDR3 length equals 15 residues. V was pared by 4 bases and J by 3 bases, with 17 bases between. CDR3 bases: TGTGCCAGCAGCATTATCTGGGACACCCGCTACGAGCAGTACTTC. It yields the protein CASSIIWDTRYEQYF.

This clone was seen once. The chain links TRBV11-2 to TRBJ2-1; 10 bases line up with TRBD2. From germline, CDR1 is SGHAT and CDR2 FQNNGV. Trimming cost V 2 bases and J 6 bases; bases outside gene matches: 7. CDR3 length: 16 residues. CDR3 nucleotides: TGTGCCAGCAGCTTACATCCGGGACTAGCGCGCAATGAGCAGTTCTTC. It encodes CASSLHPGLARNEQFF.

This clone has only a few counts. The chain couples TRBV5-1 to TRBJ2-7, with 13 bases aligning to TRBD2. This CDR3 comprises 17 residues. Trimming at V came to 4 bases and at J to 11 bases, leaving 18 bases not matched to a gene. CDR1 is SGHRS, CDR2 YFSETQ, per germline. This CDR3 reads CASSPDLIGTSGGAKYF. The CDR3 DNA follows: TGCGCCAGCAGCCCCGACTTGATCGGCACTAGCGGGGGGGCCAAGTACTTC.

This clone has only a few counts. The chain carries TRBV18 and TRBJ2-7; D perhaps matches TRBD1 (5 bases). CDR1 and CDR2 (germline): KGHSH, LQKENI. The V and J ends lost 6 bases and 0 bases respectively, with 15 bases between them. This CDR3 contains 15 residues. The CDR3 region has the DNA TGTGCCAGCTCCGAGCGAACAGGACGCTCCTACGAGCAGTACTTC. Translated: CASSERTGRSYEQYF.

The CDR3 DNA reads TGTGCCAGCAGCCAAGAGCCAGCGTGGAGCTACGAGCAGTACTTC. Its translation is CASSQEPAWSYEQYF. The rearrangement links TRBV3-1 (or the pseudogene TRBV3-2) to TRBJ2-7; D ambiguous. V lost 0 bases to trimming and J lost 3 bases, with 12 bases between them. The germline gives CDR1 LGHDT, CDR2 YNNKEL (reference sequence). CDR3 length: 15 residues.

The chain combines TRBV5-4 with TRBJ2-7, with TRBD2 matching over 11 bases. The CDR3 has 15 residues. CDR1 and CDR2 from the germline V gene are SGHNT and YYREEE (reference sequence). J gave up 2 bases and V 4 bases, and 5 bases lay outside the gene matches. The CDR3 region has the DNA TGTGCCAGCAGCGCCGGACTAGCGGGTGCCTACGAGCAGTACTTC. Amino acids: CASSAGLAGAYEQYF.